The 18 T cell receptor beta chains listed next were all sequenced from one sample in a study of blood T cell repertoires in COVID-19. TCRdb's copy holds only in-frame clones and misses some; the assay was immunoSEQ multiplex PCR. The sample lists approximately 65,000 clones, roughly 70% occurring once. The sequenced sample consisted of PBMCs or T cells enriched from blood (not recorded which). Receptors were obtained from a woman in her sixties who had been exposed to COVID-19.

The chain joins TRBV6-2 or TRBV6-3 to TRBJ2-7; D is undetermined. The CDR3 contains 16 residues. Looked up from germline, CDR1 is MNHEY and CDR2 is SVGEGT. V lost 4 bases, J lost 4 bases, and 20 bases lay in between. The chain's CDR3 is CASSLPGRAGRYEQYF. Here the CDR3 DNA reads TGTGCCAGCAGTTTACCCGGCCGAGCAGGTCGTTACGAGCAGTACTTC.

The CDR3 bases are TGTGCCAGTAGTATGACAGCCTCGAACACTGAAGCTTTCTTT. Protein: CASSMTASNTEAFF. This chain connects TRBV19 to TRBJ1-1; tentative D call: TRBD1 (5 bases). The germline CDR1 and CDR2 sequences are LNHDA and SQIVND (reference sequence). The CDR3 loop spans 14 amino acids. V dropped 3 bases and J dropped 1 base, with 9 bases sitting between them.

The V and J genes are TRBV7-9 and TRBJ1-2; maybe TRBD1 (5 bases). Germline CDR1 and CDR2: SEHNR and FQNEAQ (reference sequence). The CDR3 extends over 12 amino acids. Trimming pared 4 bases from V and 5 bases from J, leaving 8 bases between. The CDR3 loop reads CASSSGVYGYTF. The DNA of the CDR3 is TGTGCCAGCAGCTCGGGGGTATATGGCTACACCTTC. The whole variable domain, filled in from reference TRBV7-9 and TRBJ1-2, reads DTGVSQNPRHKITKRGQNVTFRCDPISEHNRLYWYRQTLGQGPEFLTYFQNEAQLEKSRLLSDRFSAERPKGSFSTLEIQRTEQGDSAMYLCASSSGVYGYTFGSGTRLTVV.

The chain couples TRBV28 to TRBJ1-2; D unresolved. CDR1 is MDHEN, CDR2 SYDVKM, per germline. V was shortened by 5 bases and J by 4 bases, with 11 bases between the two germline ends. This CDR3 is 13 amino acids long. The CDR3 reads CASSRTPSYGYTF. CDR3 nucleotide sequence: TGTGCCAGCAGTCGGACTCCGAGCTATGGCTACACCTTC.

The genes are TRBV7-2 and TRBJ2-7; no firm D call. The germline V and J ends were trimmed by 5 bases and 4 bases, with 6 bases remaining between them. This CDR3 region has 11 residues. Germline CDR1 SGHTA, CDR2 FQGNSA. The CDR3 DNA sequence: TGTGCCAGCAGCAATTTATACGAGCAGTACTTC. It codes for CASSNLYEQYF.

The rearrangement joins TRBV28 to TRBJ2-3, with 7 bases identical to TRBD2. Germline V gene lookup returns CDR1 MDHEN and CDR2 SYDVKM. The CDR3 runs 14 residues. V was pared by 6 bases and J by 2 bases, with 5 bases of the junction left unmatched. DNA of the CDR3: TGTGCCAGCAGAAAGGCGGGGGTCACAGATACGCAGTATTTT. Translation gives CASRKAGVTDTQYF.

The V call is TRBV28, the J call TRBJ2-1; 12 bases fit TRBD2. The CDR3 sequence is 17 residues long. Germline assignment: CDR1 MDHEN and CDR2 SYDVKM. V shed 2 bases and J 4 bases; nucleotides not matched to a gene: 6. Written as DNA, the CDR3 is TGTGCCAGCAGTTTAGCTGGCACTAGCGGGAGGTACAATGAGCAGTTCTTC. Amino acid sequence: CASSLAGTSGRYNEQFF.

The gene calls are TRBV6-5 and TRBJ1-6; 9 bases are a match to TRBD1. This CDR3 has 15 amino acids. Germline trimming cut 6 bases from V and 7 bases from J; bases unmatched to any gene: 7. Germline values: CDR1 MNHEY, CDR2 SVGAGI. The CDR3 sequence is CASSLTGGKNSPLHF. CDR3 coding DNA: TGTGCCAGCAGCTTGACAGGGGGGAAGAATTCACCCCTCCACTTT.

In the case of this clone: This CDR3 is also generated by other DNA sequences in the sample. The chain combines TRBV12-3 or TRBV12-4 with TRBJ1-2, with 9 bases fitting TRBD1. The CDR3 has 13 residues. Trimming removed 6 bases from V and 4 bases from J; junction bases left unmatched: 3. CDR3 sequence (DNA): TGTGCCAGCAGCGGACAGGGGTTCTATGGCTACACCTTC. Translating it yields CASSGQGFYGYTF.

J is TRBJ2-7 and V is TRBV2; possibly TRBD1 for D (6 bases). The V end was cut by 1 base, the J end by 3 bases, with 10 bases between. The CDR3 is 14 amino acids. Germline V lookup: CDR1 SNHLY, CDR2 FYNNEI. CDR3: CASSEGTGFYEQYF. CDR3 coding DNA: TGTGCCAGCAGTGAAGGAACAGGGTTCTACGAGCAGTACTTC.

The genes are TRBV2 and TRBJ1-2; no firm D call. The V end was cut by 8 bases, the J end by 0 bases, with 7 bases between. The CDR3 length is 12 residues. Germline V gene lookup returns CDR1 SNHLY and CDR2 FYNNEI. CDR3 bases: TGTGCCAGCGGCCTCTCTAACTATGGCTACACCTTC. It codes for CASGLSNYGYTF.

The J gene is TRBJ1-1, the V gene TRBV12-3 or TRBV12-4, with D possibly being TRBD1 (5 bases). This CDR3 has 13 residues. Between the trimmed V and J ends, which lost 1 base and 4 bases, there was a span of 7 bases. The CDR3 DNA reads TGTGCCAGCAGTTTAGTAAGGGGCACTGAAGCTTTCTTT. Its protein is CASSLVRGTEAFF.

This clone has just a few counts. This rearrangement joins TRBV30 to TRBJ1-2; D not resolved. Germline CDR1 is GTSNPN and CDR2 is SVGIG (reference sequence). This CDR3 spans 12 amino acids. Trimming stripped 0 bases from V and 5 bases from J, with 7 bases between. The CDR3 here is CAWSVEDYGYTF. The CDR3 DNA reads as TGTGCCTGGAGTGTCGAGGATTATGGCTACACCTTC.

The J gene is TRBJ1-1, the V gene TRBV7-9; 8 nucleotides line up with TRBD1. There are 14 residues in the CDR3. Germline V gene sequence: CDR1 SEHNR, CDR2 FQNEAQ (reference sequence). After removal of 4 bases from V and 4 bases from J, the junction contained 5 bases not matched to a gene. CDR3 coding DNA: TGTGCCAGCAGCTCACAGGGGGACGGCACTGAAGCTTTCTTT. It translates to CASSSQGDGTEAFF.

J is TRBJ1-2 and V is TRBV5-4, with 8 bases identical to TRBD1. V dropped 4 bases and J dropped 6; count of bases not matched to a gene: 8. Looked up from germline, CDR1 is SGHNT and CDR2 is YYREEE (reference sequence). This CDR3 has 14 residues. DNA for the CDR3: TGTGCCAGCAGCACGCTAGACAGGGGAAATGGCTACACCTTC. Its protein is CASSTLDRGNGYTF.

This chain connects TRBV28 to TRBJ1-4; TRBD1 aligns across 10 bases. The ends lost 8 bases at V and 13 bases at J; junction bases unmatched: 13. The germline V gene encodes CDR1 MDHEN and CDR2 SYDVKM. CDR3 length: 14 residues. The CDR3 sequence: CASHFKGQGIRLFF. CDR3 sequence (DNA): TGTGCCAGCCACTTCAAGGGACAGGGGATAAGACTGTTTTTT. Drawing the rest from reference TRBV28 and TRBJ1-4, the complete variable domain is DVKVTQSSRYLVKRTGEKVFLECVQDMDHENMFWYRQDPGLGLRLIYFSYDVKMKEKGDIPEGYSVSREKKERFSLILESASTNQTSMYLCASHFKGQGIRLFFGSGTQLSVL.

V and J are TRBV29-1 and TRBJ2-5, with D tentatively TRBD1 (6 bases). V lost 3 bases to trimming and J lost 6 bases, with 8 bases between them. CDR1 and CDR2 from the germline V gene are SQVTM and ANQGSEA. The CDR3 is 11 residues long. The CDR3 DNA reads TGCAGCGTTGACAGGGGACAGACCCAGTACTTC. The encoded protein is CSVDRGQTQYF.

The rearrangement uses TRBV30 and TRBJ1-1; the match to TRBD1 covers 10 bases. CDR1 is GTSNPN and CDR2 is SVGIG in the germline V gene (reference sequence). The CDR3 is 16 amino acids. After removal of 3 bases from V and 1 base from J, the junction contained 8 bases not matched to a gene. CDR3 residues: CAWSGPGQGGNTEAFF. In nucleotides, the CDR3 is TGTGCCTGGAGCGGCCCCGGACAGGGGGGGAACACTGAAGCTTTCTTT.